The clone carrying this T cell receptor beta chain occurred many times. cDNA synthesis used a TRAV/TRBV-specific primer set for both chains. Using a constant-region primer together with a V-primer adapter, TCRs were subjected to about 18 PCR cycles of amplification. Via MiXCR, TCRdb re-called the reads, giving one row per CDR3 protein. Counted here are approximately 84,000 distinct CDR3 sequences, roughly 17% occurring once; the ten biggest clones make up over 1.2%. The time point was: after trial treatment. The sample's treatment: LDRT plus nivolumab, ipilimumab, low-dose cyclophosphamide and aspirin (RACIN trial). The entry originates in a study of low-dose radiotherapy and immunotherapy resistance in tumors. Turning to the study itself: Cohort 2 patients were irradiated with 1 Gy every two weeks, reaching 13 Gy over 26 weeks. Every two weeks, the protocol called for intravenous cyclophosphamide at 200 mg/m2. It was given one day before each radiation and immunotherapy administration. Aspirin was taken orally at 300 mg daily by patients, and this continued for four cycles from cycle 1 day 1.

The CDR3 runs 14 residues. The J segment lost 4 bases and the V segment lost 3 bases, leaving 3 bases of the junction unmatched. The germline CDR1 and CDR2 sequences are ENHRY and SYGVKD. The sequencing used PBMCs, collected after low-dose radiotherapy plus immunotherapy. The chain couples TRBV10-3 to TRBJ2-1, with 7 bases identical to TRBD2. This clonotype was obtained from a male donor with prostate cancer. CDR3 sequence reads: CAISEPGLYNEQFF. The CDR3 region has the DNA TGTGCCATCAGTGAACCGGGACTATACAATGAGCAGTTCTTC.